The 32 T cell receptor beta chains given below trace back to one sample, sequenced in a study of shared clonotypes between healthy human individuals. Here immunoSEQ multiplex PCR was the method, and the copy in TCRdb shows in-frame clones only, minus some. The table has millions of clones, 85% to 95% seen once. CD8 cells regarded as naive lacked CD45RO, were positively chosen for CCR7, and omitted terminally differentiated effector memory CD45RA+ cells. Specimen: naive CD8+ T cells from PBMCs. The receptors here all came from a young man in good health. Some clones in this sample may be carry-over from other donors' samples.

The DNA for the CDR3 is TGTGCCAGCAGTGGGCACGTCGGCACTAGCACAGATACGCAGTATTTT. Translating it yields CASSGHVGTSTDTQYF. The genes are TRBV2 and TRBJ2-3, with unresolved D. Germline V gene sequence: CDR1 SNHLY, CDR2 FYNNEI. The CDR3 totals 16 residues. Trimming removed 4 bases at V and 0 bases at J, with 14 bases between.

This chain links TRBV15 with TRBJ2-7; tentatively, D is TRBD2 (6 bases). CDR3 length equals 13 residues. Germline V gene lookup returns CDR1 LNHNV and CDR2 YYDKDF (reference sequence). Trimming removed 7 bases at V and 7 bases at J, with 17 bases between. CDR3 loop: CATTDYTRKEQYF. In nucleotides, the CDR3 is TGTGCCACCACGGACTATACTAGGAAAGAGCAGTACTTC.

On this clone itself: The sample holds other DNA sequences that translate to the same CDR3. The V gene is TRBV27, the J gene TRBJ2-5, with TRBD1 matching 9 bases. The CDR3 is made up of 14 amino acids. Germline values: CDR1 MNHEY, CDR2 SMNVEV (reference sequence). Trimming took 4 bases from V and 5 from J; bases not matched to a gene: 5. CDR3 residues: CASSSTGGWETQYF. The CDR3 DNA follows: TGTGCCAGCAGTTCGACAGGGGGTTGGGAGACCCAGTACTTC.

This chain joins TRBV27 and TRBJ2-1, with 10 positions matching TRBD1. Germline trimming cut 4 bases from V and 4 bases from J; bases unmatched to any gene: 7. This CDR3 is 16 amino acids long. Germline CDR1 reads MNHEY; CDR2 reads SMNVEV (reference sequence). CDR3 sequence: CASSSPGTGAYNEQFF. In DNA form, the CDR3 reads TGTGCCAGCAGTTCCCCCGGGACAGGGGCGTACAATGAGCAGTTCTTC.

The rearrangement uses TRBV11-3 and TRBJ2-2; D is perhaps TRBD2 (8 bases). From germline, CDR1 is SGHNT and CDR2 YENEEA. The CDR3 has 16 amino acids. The V end was cut by 3 bases, the J end by 8 bases, with 19 bases between. In DNA form, the CDR3 reads TGTGCCAGCAGCTTCCTCGGGAGGGGGCCGGCGGGGGAGCTGTTTTTT. As protein: CASSFLGRGPAGELFF. Together with reference TRBV11-3 and TRBJ2-2, the CDR3 gives the full variable domain: EAGVVQSPRYKIIEKKQPVAFWCNPISGHNTLYWYLQNLGQGPELLIRYENEEAVDDSQLPKDRFSAERLKGVDSTLKIQPAELGDSAVYLCASSFLGRGPAGELFFGEGSRLTVL.

The V call is TRBV11-1, the J call TRBJ2-1, with 9 bases lining up with TRBD2. Germline V CDR1 and CDR2: SGHAT, FQDESV (reference sequence). The CDR3 extends over 15 amino acids. The junction had 6 bases not matched to a gene; V was cut back by 6 bases and J by 3 bases. CDR3 coding DNA: TGTGCCAGCAGATACGAGACTAGCGGCTACAATGAGCAGTTCTTC. The encoded protein is CASRYETSGYNEQFF.

The chain combines TRBV4-3 with TRBJ2-7; D possibly corresponds to TRBD2 (5 bases). The ends were cut back, 1 base at V and 3 bases at J, with 13 bases in the middle. The CDR3 length is 15 residues. Germline V gene sequence: CDR1 LGHNA, CDR2 YSLEER. Here the CDR3 DNA reads TGCGCCAGCAGCCAAGTTGAGGGTCCCCTCTACGAGCAGTACTTC. Its protein product is CASSQVEGPLYEQYF.

Concerning this clone itself: Other DNA variants within this sample encode the same CDR3. The chain links TRBV7-9 to TRBJ1-1; D gene unclear. Trimming took off 6 bases at V and 1 base at J, with 9 bases between the two ends. Germline V CDR1 and CDR2: SEHNR, FQNEAQ (reference sequence). This CDR3 region has 13 residues. CDR3 amino acids: CASSPQENTEAFF. DNA for the CDR3: TGTGCCAGCAGTCCCCAGGAGAACACTGAAGCTTTCTTT.

This chain links TRBV11-2 with TRBJ2-6, with unresolved D. Germline V lookup: CDR1 SGHAT, CDR2 FQNNGV. CDR3 length: 15 residues. Trimming took off 0 bases at V and 5 bases at J, with 8 bases between the two ends. Here the CDR3 DNA reads TGTGCCAGCAGCTTAGAGGCGCTGCGGGCCAACGTCCTGACTTTC. This encodes CASSLEALRANVLTF.

CDR3 DNA: TGTGCCAGTAGCTTAGCGGGAGAGGCAGATACGCAGTATTTT. Translation: CASSLAGEADTQYF. This chain uses TRBV19 with TRBJ2-3, with 9 nucleotides matching TRBD2. CDR3 length: 14 residues. V was clipped by 6 bases and J by 4 bases; unmatched bases: 5. Germline V gene data show CDR1 as LNHDA and CDR2 as SQIVND (reference sequence).

This clone was seen once. The chain combines TRBV19 with TRBJ2-7; D is perhaps TRBD2 (5 bases). The CDR3 extends over 14 amino acids. The V end was cut by 2 bases, the J end by 2 bases, with 10 bases between. Germline CDR1 and CDR2: LNHDA and SQIVND (reference sequence). CDR3 nucleotides: TGTGCCAGTAGTATAAGCGGCCAGACCTACGAGCAGTACTTC. It encodes CASSISGQTYEQYF. The variable domain in full, with the rest retrieved from reference TRBV19 and TRBJ2-7, is DGGITQSPKYLFRKEGQNVTLSCEQNLNHDAMYWYRQDPGQGLRLIYYSQIVNDFQKGDIAEGYSVSREKKESFPLTVTSAQKNPTAFYLCASSISGQTYEQYFGPGTRLTVT.

The gene calls are TRBV10-3 and TRBJ2-1, with 9 bases identical to TRBD2. The J segment lost 8 bases and the V segment lost 0 bases, leaving 8 bases of the junction unmatched. The CDR3 extends over 16 amino acids. Germline loops: CDR1 ENHRY, CDR2 SYGVKD. CDR3 DNA: TGTGCCATCAGTGAGTCTGGCGGGAGGGCGGGCGATGAGCAGTTCTTC. It translates to CAISESGGRAGDEQFF.

The V and J genes are TRBV4-1 and TRBJ2-7; a weak D match, TRBD2 (5 bases). The CDR3 runs to 15 residues. Germline assignment: CDR1 MGHRA and CDR2 YSYEKL. Trimming pared 3 bases from V and 2 bases from J, leaving 14 bases between. The CDR3 DNA sequence: TGCGCCAGCAGCCAGAACCGGGATGATACCTACGAGCAGTACTTC. Translated, it gives CASSQNRDDTYEQYF.

The chain combines TRBV7-8 with TRBJ2-4; D could derive from TRBD1 or TRBD2 (6 bases each). V was pared by 3 bases and J by 2 bases, with 14 bases between. The CDR3 sequence is 16 residues long. Germline V CDR1 and CDR2: SGHVS, FQNEAQ. CDR3 sequence reads: CASSLGGPGSKNIQYF. The CDR3 DNA follows: TGTGCCAGCAGCTTGGGGGGCCCAGGGTCCAAAAACATTCAGTACTTC.

The chain recombines TRBV27 with TRBJ1-1; 9 nucleotides agree with TRBD1. V was clipped by 4 bases and J by 5 bases; unmatched bases: 5. Germline CDR1 and CDR2: MNHEY and SMNVEV (reference sequence). This CDR3 is built from 14 residues. The CDR3, as DNA: TGTGCCAGCAGTTCACAGGGGGCTTGGACTGAAGCTTTCTTT. Its protein product is CASSSQGAWTEAFF.

The J gene is TRBJ1-2, the V gene TRBV5-6, with D possibly matching TRBD1 (6 bases). V was cut by 1 base and J by 7 bases, with 14 bases left in between. Germline-derived CDR1 and CDR2 are SGHDT and YYEEEE. The CDR3 totals 14 residues. This CDR3 reads CASSLTGTFVGYTF. The CDR3 DNA reads TGTGCCAGCAGCTTGACAGGGACGTTCGTTGGCTACACCTTC. Full variable domain (rest looked up from reference TRBV5-6 and TRBJ1-2): DAGVTQSPTHLIKTRGQQVTLRCSPKSGHDTVSWYQQALGQGPQFIFQYYEEEERQRGNFPDRFSGHQFPNYSSELNVNALLLGDSALYLCASSLTGTFVGYTFGSGTRLTVV.

This chain connects TRBV28 to TRBJ2-7, with a tentative D call TRBD1 (5 bases). The germline V gene encodes CDR1 MDHEN and CDR2 SYDVKM. Trimming left V 2 bases short and J 1 base short, with 9 bases between. The length of the CDR3 is 14 residues. The CDR3 nucleotides are TGTGCCAGCAGTTTACTTCGACAGTCCTACGAGCAGTACTTC. Encoded protein: CASSLLRQSYEQYF.

The chain employs TRBV2 and TRBJ1-1; 7 bases fit TRBD1. The germline gives CDR1 SNHLY, CDR2 FYNNEI. The CDR3 is made up of 15 amino acids. V gave up 6 bases and J gave up 1 base; unmatched junction bases: 8. The DNA for the CDR3 is TGTGCCAGCAGAGGGTGGGACAGCTCGAACACTGAAGCTTTCTTT. Its protein is CASRGWDSSNTEAFF.

This clone has a single count. The J gene is TRBJ2-5, the V gene TRBV13; a possible D gene is TRBD1 (6 bases). CDR3 length: 16 residues. CDR1 and CDR2 (germline): PRHDT, FYEKMQ (reference sequence). V was cut by 5 bases and J by 3 bases, with 19 bases left in between. In DNA, the CDR3 is TGTGCCAGCAGCACTACCCCCGGGACACCCGAAGAGACCCAGTACTTC. Its translation is CASSTTPGTPEETQYF.

This chain connects TRBV9 to TRBJ2-7, with TRBD2 as a possible D gene (6 bases). Between the trimmed V and J ends, which lost 2 bases and 3 bases, there was a span of 15 bases. The CDR3 spans 15 residues. Germline loops: CDR1 SGDLS, CDR2 YYNGEE. CDR3 nucleotide sequence: TGTGCCAGCAGCGTTGGAGGGGACCGTAACTACGAGCAGTACTTC. Translating gives CASSVGGDRNYEQYF.

The J gene is TRBJ2-5, the V gene TRBV9; TRBD2 matches at 11 bases. The end of the DNA fits TRBJ2-7 better, so the J call may be wrong. This CDR3 is 16 amino acids long. The germline V gene encodes CDR1 SGDLS and CDR2 YYNGEE. The CDR3 DNA follows: TGTGCCAGCAGCGTAGGTAGCGGGAGGGCTCCGGGCGAGCAGTACTTC. This encodes CASSVGSGRAPGEQYF.

The rearrangement joins TRBV9 to TRBJ2-7; no reliable D call. Germline-derived CDR1 and CDR2 are SGDLS and YYNGEE. V was pared by 0 bases and J by 0 bases, with 7 bases between. CDR3 length: 14 amino acids. The CDR3 DNA reads TGTGCCAGCAGCGTAGAGGGCTACTCCTACGAGCAGTACTTC. Translated: CASSVEGYSYEQYF.

Notes on this clone: The sample contains more than one DNA sequence encoding this CDR3. V is TRBV27 and J is TRBJ2-7; D gene ambiguous. CDR1 is MNHEY, CDR2 SMNVEV, per germline (reference sequence). V was pared by 8 bases and J by 0 bases, with 8 bases between. The CDR3 has 12 amino acids. Here the CDR3 reads CASRGVSYEQYF. Written as DNA, the CDR3 is TGTGCCAGCCGAGGTGTCTCCTACGAGCAGTACTTC.

The V call is TRBV7-9, the J call TRBJ1-4; D uncertain. Germline CDR1 SEHNR, CDR2 FQNEAQ (reference sequence). The length of the CDR3 is 14 residues. Trimming removed 1 base from V and 8 bases from J, with 11 bases in between. The CDR3 DNA sequence: TGTGCCAGCAGCTTAGGGGCAGGACTCGAAAAACTGTTTTTT. Translation: CASSLGAGLEKLFF.

CDR3: CAGFSGDGYTF. The CDR3 DNA is TGTGCCGGGTTCTCAGGGGACGGCTACACCTTC. The V gene is TRBV19, the J gene TRBJ1-2, with D tentatively TRBD1 (6 bases). Per the germline V gene, CDR1 is LNHDA and CDR2 is SQIVND (reference sequence). V was trimmed by 11 bases and J by 8 bases, leaving 15 bases between them. The CDR3 length is 11 residues.

The J gene is TRBJ2-1, the V gene TRBV29-1; D call uncertain. The CDR3 loop spans 14 amino acids. Germline loops: CDR1 SQVTM, CDR2 ANQGSEA. Trimming removed 4 bases from V and 0 bases from J, with 10 bases in between. CDR3 sequence reads: CSVAHASSYNEQFF. The CDR3 coding sequence is TGCAGCGTTGCCCACGCCAGCTCCTACAATGAGCAGTTCTTC.

The chain employs TRBV5-1 and TRBJ1-1; no clear D gene. The CDR3 sequence is 14 residues long. The V end was cut by 5 bases, the J end by 6 bases, with 17 bases between. The germline V gene encodes CDR1 SGHRS and CDR2 YFSETQ. CDR3 coding DNA: TGCGCCAGCAGATGGTCCTCCGAGTGGGCTGAAGCTTTCTTT. Protein: CASRWSSEWAEAFF. Supplemented by reference TRBV5-1 and TRBJ1-1, the full variable domain reads KAGVTQTPRYLIKTRGQQVTLSCSPISGHRSVSWYQQTPGQGLQFLFEYFSETQRNKGNFPGRFSGRQFSNSRSEMNVSTLELGDSALYLCASRWSSEWAEAFFGQGTRLTVV.

Turning to this clone: Mismatch with germline at one junction end may stem from a read error. This sequence joins TRBV27 and TRBJ1-5; no clear D gene. CDR1 is MNHEY, CDR2 SMNVEV, per germline (reference sequence). This CDR3 comprises 13 residues. CDR3 protein: CTSSLSGNQPQHF. The CDR3 nucleotides read TGTACCAGCAGTTTATCGGGGAATCAGCCCCAGCATTTT.

The chain uses TRBV2 and TRBJ2-1; D is perhaps TRBD2 (6 bases). Germline V gives CDR1 SNHLY, CDR2 FYNNEI. CDR3 length equals 13 residues. V lost 3 bases and J 10 bases, leaving 13 bases between the germline ends. CDR3 coding DNA: TGTGCCAGCAGTGAGCCAGGAGGGGCGGAGCAGTTCTTC. Encoded protein: CASSEPGGAEQFF.

The V and J genes are TRBV7-2 and TRBJ2-5; 7 positions match TRBD2. Germline CDR1 SGHTA, CDR2 FQGNSA. J gave up 6 bases and V 5 bases, and 21 bases lay outside the gene matches. The CDR3 loop spans 18 amino acids. CDR3 sequence reads: CASSPTRSSGPVLKTQYF. DNA for the CDR3: TGTGCCAGCAGCCCGACCCGATCTAGCGGCCCCGTTCTTAAGACCCAGTACTTC.

The chain uses TRBV27 and TRBJ2-2; D remains unclear. Germline V gives CDR1 MNHEY, CDR2 SMNVEV (reference sequence). The CDR3 spans 12 residues. Trimming removed 7 bases from V and 6 bases from J, with 9 bases in between. The CDR3 sequence is CASTKVPGELFF. As DNA, the CDR3 is TGTGCCAGCACTAAGGTGCCCGGGGAGCTGTTTTTT.

The J gene is TRBJ2-3, the V gene TRBV5-6, with D possibly being TRBD1 or TRBD2 (7 bases each). The CDR3 has 15 amino acids. The V and J ends lost 1 base and 6 bases respectively, with 15 bases between them. Germline V gene lookup returns CDR1 SGHDT and CDR2 YYEEEE. The CDR3 DNA reads TGTGCCAGCAGCTTGACCCTCCAGGGGGGGGATACGCAGTATTTT. This gives the protein CASSLTLQGGDTQYF.